The entry below describes one TCR beta chain. Its antigen is as yet unknown. Those who served as multiple sclerosis controls were treatment-naive patients with stable or active relapsing-remitting disease. When the RNA was reverse transcribed, random hexamers were used with an input of roughly 0.5 to 1 ug. An immunoSEQ multiplex PCR generated amplified TCR beta CDR3 products spanning 54 Vbeta and 13 Jbeta. TCRdb called the immunoSEQ multiplex PCR reads again in MiXCR, with one record for every CDR3 protein. The table includes under 350,000 distinct CDR3 sequences, around 90% detected once. These data originate in a study of CD8 T cells in Susac syndrome. Germline assignment: CDR1 LGHNA and CDR2 YSLEER. CDR3 length: 15 amino acids. Trimming removed 1 base from V and 10 bases from J, with 17 bases in between. Study findings and constraints: In its TCR sequencing and HLA analysis, the study acknowledged that the number of individuals was relatively small.

The chain couples TRBV4-3 to TRBJ2-1; D is perhaps TRBD1 or TRBD2 (7 bases each). Material for sequencing was CD4+ T cells from PBMCs. The sequence was collected from a human donor with multiple sclerosis. The CDR3 DNA follows: TGCGCCAGCAGCCAAGCCCCAGGGGGGGGGCAGGAGCAGTTCTTC. This sequence encodes CASSQAPGGGQEQFF.